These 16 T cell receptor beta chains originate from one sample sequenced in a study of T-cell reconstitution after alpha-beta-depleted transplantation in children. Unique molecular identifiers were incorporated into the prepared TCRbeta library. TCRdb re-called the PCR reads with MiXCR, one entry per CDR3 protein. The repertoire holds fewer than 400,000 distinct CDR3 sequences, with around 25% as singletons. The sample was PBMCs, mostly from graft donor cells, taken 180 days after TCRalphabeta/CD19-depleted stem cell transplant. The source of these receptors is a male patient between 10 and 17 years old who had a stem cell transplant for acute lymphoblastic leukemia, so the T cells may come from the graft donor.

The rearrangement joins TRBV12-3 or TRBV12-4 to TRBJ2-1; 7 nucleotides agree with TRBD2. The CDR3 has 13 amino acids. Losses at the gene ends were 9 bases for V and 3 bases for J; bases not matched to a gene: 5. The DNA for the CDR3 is TGTGCCAGTACGACTAGCTTCTACAATGAGCAGTTCTTC. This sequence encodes CASTTSFYNEQFF.

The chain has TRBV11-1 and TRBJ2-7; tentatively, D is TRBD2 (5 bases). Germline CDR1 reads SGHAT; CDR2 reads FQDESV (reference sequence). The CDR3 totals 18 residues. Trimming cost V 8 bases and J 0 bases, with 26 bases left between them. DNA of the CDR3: TGTGCCAGCTCGGGCGACCATCCGGCGGGTCCCAGCTCCTACGAGCAGTACTTC. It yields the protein CASSGDHPAGPSSYEQYF.

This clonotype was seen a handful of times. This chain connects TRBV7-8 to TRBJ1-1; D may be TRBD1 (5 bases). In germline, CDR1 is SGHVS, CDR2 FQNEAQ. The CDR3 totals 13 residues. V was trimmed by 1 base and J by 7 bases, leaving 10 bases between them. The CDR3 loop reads CASSLVTASEAFF. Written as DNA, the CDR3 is TGTGCCAGCAGCTTAGTGACAGCTAGTGAAGCTTTCTTT.

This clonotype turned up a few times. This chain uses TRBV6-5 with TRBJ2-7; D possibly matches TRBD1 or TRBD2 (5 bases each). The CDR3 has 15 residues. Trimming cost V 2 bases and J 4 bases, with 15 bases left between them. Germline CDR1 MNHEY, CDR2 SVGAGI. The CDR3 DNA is TGTGCCAGCAGTTACGGAGGCAGGGTAATGTACGAGCAGTACTTC. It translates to CASSYGGRVMYEQYF.

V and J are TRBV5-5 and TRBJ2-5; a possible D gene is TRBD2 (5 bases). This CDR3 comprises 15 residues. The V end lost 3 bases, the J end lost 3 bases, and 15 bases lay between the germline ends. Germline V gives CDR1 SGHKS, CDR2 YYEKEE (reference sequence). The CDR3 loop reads CASSWGVLGEETQYF. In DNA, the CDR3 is TGTGCCAGCAGCTGGGGAGTCCTAGGAGAAGAGACCCAGTACTTC. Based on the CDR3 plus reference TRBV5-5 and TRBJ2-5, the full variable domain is DAGVTQSPTHLIKTRGQQVTLRCSPISGHKSVSWYQQVLGQGPQFIFQYYEKEERGRGNFPDRFSARQFPNYSSELNVNALLLGDSALYLCASSWGVLGEETQYFGPGTRLLVL.

CDR3 DNA sequence: TGTGCCAGCACGACAGGGGACCCGAACACTGAAGCTTTCTTT. Translated: CASTTGDPNTEAFF. The J gene is TRBJ1-1, the V gene TRBV12-3 or TRBV12-4, with 8 bases fitting TRBD1. The CDR3 sequence is 14 residues long. The trim removed 7 bases at V and 1 base at J, leaving 5 bases unmatched.

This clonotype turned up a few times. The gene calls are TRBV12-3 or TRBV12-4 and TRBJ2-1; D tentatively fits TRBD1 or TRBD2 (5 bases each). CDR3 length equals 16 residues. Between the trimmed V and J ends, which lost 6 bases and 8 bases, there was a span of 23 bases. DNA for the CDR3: TGTGCCAGCAGCTCCCCAGGGACGGCCATTAAGGATGAGCAGTTCTTC. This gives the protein CASSSPGTAIKDEQFF.

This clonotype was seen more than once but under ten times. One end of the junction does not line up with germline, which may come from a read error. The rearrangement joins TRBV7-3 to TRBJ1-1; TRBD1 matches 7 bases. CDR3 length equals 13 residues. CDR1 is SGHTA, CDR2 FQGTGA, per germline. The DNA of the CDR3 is TGTGCCAGCAGCCTAACAGGGGAGACTGAAGCTTTCTTT. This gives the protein CASSLTGETEAFF.

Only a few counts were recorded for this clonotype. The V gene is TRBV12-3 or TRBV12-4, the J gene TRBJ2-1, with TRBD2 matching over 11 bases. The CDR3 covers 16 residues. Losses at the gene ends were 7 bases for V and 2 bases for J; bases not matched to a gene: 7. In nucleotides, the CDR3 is TGTGCCAGCATCCCGCCTAGCGGGAGGCCCTACAATGAGCAGTTCTTC. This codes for CASIPPSGRPYNEQFF.

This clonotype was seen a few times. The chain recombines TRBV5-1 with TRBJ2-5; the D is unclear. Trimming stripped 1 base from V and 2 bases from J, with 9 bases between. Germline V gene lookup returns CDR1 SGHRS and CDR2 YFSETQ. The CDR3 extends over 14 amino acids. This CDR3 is CASSLTVSQETQYF. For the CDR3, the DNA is TGCGCCAGCAGCTTGACGGTCAGTCAAGAGACCCAGTACTTC. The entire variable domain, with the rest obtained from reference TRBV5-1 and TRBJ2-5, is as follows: KAGVTQTPRYLIKTRGQQVTLSCSPISGHRSVSWYQQTPGQGLQFLFEYFSETQRNKGNFPGRFSGRQFSNSRSEMNVSTLELGDSALYLCASSLTVSQETQYFGPGTRLLVL.

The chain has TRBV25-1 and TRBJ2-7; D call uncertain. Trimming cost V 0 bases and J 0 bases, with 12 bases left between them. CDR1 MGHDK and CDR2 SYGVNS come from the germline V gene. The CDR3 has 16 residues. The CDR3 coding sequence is TGTGCCAGCAGTGAATATTTACGTACCAGCTCCTACGAGCAGTACTTC. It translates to CASSEYLRTSSYEQYF.

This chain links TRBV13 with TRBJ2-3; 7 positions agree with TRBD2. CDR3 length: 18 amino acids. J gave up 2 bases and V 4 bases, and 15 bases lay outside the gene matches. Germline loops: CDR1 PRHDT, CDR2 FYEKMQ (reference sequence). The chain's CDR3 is CASSSLLASGILTDTQYF. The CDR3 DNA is TGTGCCAGCAGCTCCCTGTTGGCTAGCGGCATTCTCACAGATACGCAGTATTTT.

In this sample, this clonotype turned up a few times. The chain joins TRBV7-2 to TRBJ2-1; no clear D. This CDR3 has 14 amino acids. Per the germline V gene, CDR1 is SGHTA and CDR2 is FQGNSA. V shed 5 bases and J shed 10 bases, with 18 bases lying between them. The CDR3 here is CASSPRRRPAEQFF. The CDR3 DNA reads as TGTGCCAGCAGCCCCCGTCGGCGGCCCGCGGAGCAGTTCTTC.

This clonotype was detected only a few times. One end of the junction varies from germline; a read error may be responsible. CDR3 DNA: TGCGCCAGCAGCCCTCGGCAGGGGACCTACGAGCAGTACTTC. This codes for CASSPRQGTYEQYF. V usage is TRBV18 and J usage is TRBJ2-7; a weak D match, TRBD1 (6 bases). Germline CDR1 reads KGHSH; CDR2 reads LQKENI. The CDR3 has 14 amino acids.

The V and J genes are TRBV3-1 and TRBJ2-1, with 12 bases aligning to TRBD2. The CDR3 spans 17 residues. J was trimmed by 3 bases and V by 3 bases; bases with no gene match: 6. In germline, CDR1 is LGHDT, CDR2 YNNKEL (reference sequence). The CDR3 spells CASSHIGLAGYYNEQFF. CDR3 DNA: TGTGCCAGCAGCCACATCGGACTAGCGGGATACTACAATGAGCAGTTCTTC.

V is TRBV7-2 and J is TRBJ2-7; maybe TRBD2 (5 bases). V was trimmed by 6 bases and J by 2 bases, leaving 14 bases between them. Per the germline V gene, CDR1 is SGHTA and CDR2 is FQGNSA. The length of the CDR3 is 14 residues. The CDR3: CASRLGRLTYEQYF. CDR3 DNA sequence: TGTGCCAGCAGACTAGGACGACTTACCTACGAGCAGTACTTC.